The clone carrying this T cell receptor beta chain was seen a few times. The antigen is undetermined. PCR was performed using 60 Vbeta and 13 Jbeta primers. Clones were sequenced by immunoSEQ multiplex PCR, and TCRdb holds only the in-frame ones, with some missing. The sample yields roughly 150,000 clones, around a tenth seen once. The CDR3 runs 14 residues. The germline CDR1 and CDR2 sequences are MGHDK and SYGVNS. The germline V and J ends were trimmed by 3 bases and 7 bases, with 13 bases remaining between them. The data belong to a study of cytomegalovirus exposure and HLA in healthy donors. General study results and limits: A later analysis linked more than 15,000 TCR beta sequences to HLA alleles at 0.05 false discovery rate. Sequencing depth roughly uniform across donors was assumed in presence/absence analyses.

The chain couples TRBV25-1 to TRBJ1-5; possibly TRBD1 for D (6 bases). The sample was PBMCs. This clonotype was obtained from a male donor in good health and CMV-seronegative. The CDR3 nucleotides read TGTGCCAGCAGTGAGGGGGGGCGCAGGCAGCCCCAGCATTTT. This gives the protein CASSEGGRRQPQHF.